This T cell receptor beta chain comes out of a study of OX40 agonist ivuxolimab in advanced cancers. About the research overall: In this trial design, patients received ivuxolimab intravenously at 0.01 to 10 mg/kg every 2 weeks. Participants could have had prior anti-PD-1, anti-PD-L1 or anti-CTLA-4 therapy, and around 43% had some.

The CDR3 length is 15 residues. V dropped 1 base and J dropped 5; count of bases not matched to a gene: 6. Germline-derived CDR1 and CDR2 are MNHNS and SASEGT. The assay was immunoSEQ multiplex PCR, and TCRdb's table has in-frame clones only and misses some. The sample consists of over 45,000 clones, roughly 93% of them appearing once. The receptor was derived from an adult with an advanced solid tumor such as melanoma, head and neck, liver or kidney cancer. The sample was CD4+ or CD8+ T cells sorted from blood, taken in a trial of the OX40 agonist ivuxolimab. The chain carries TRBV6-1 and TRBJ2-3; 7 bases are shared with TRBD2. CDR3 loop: CASSEERGEGDTQYF. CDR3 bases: TGTGCCAGCAGTGAAGAGCGGGGAGAAGGAGATACGCAGTATTTT.